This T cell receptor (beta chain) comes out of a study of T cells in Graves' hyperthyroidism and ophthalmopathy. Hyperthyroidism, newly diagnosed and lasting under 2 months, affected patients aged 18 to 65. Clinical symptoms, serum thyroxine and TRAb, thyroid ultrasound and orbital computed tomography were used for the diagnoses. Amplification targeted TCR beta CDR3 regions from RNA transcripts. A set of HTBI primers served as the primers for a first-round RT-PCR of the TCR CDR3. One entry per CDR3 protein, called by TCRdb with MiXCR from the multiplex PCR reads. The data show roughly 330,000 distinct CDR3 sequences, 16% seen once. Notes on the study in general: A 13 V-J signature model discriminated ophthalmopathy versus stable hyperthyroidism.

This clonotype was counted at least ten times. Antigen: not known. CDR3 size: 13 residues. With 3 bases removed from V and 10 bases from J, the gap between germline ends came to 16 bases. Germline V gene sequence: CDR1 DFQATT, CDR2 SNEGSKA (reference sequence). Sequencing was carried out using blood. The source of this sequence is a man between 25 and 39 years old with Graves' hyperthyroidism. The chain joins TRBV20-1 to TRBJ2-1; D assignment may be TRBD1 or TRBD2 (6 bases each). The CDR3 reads CSASEWEGGEQFF. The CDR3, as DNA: TGCAGTGCTAGTGAATGGGAAGGGGGGGAGCAGTTCTTC.